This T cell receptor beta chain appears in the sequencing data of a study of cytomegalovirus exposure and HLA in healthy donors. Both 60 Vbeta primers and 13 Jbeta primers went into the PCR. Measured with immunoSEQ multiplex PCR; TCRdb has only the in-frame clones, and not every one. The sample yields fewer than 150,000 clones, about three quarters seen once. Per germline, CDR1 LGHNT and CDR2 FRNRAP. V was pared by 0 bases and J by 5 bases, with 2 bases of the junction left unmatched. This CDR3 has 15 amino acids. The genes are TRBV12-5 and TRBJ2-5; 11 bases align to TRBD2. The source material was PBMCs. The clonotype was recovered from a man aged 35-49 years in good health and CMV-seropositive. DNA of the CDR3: TGTGCTAGTGGTTTGGTACTAGCGGGAGTGGAGACCCAGTACTTC. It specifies CASGLVLAGVETQYF. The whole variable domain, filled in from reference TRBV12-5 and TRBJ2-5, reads DARVTQTPRHKVTEMGQEVTMRCQPILGHNTVFWYRQTMMQGLELLAYFRNRAPLDDSGMPKDRFSAEMPDATLATLKIQPSEPRDSAVYFCASGLVLAGVETQYFGPGTRLLVL.